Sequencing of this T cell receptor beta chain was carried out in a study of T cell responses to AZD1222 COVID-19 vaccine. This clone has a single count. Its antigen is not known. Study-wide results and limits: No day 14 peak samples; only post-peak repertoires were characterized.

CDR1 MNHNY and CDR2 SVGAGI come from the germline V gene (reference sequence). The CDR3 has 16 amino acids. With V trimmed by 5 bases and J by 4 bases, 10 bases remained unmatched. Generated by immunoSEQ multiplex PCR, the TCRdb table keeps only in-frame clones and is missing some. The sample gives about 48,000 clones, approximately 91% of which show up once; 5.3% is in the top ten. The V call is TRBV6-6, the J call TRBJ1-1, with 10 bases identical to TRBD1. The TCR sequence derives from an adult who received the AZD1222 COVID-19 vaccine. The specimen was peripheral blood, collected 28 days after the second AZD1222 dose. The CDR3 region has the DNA TGTGCCAGCAGTCCCAAAAGACAGGGGGCGTCCACTGAAGCTTTCTTT. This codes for CASSPKRQGASTEAFF.